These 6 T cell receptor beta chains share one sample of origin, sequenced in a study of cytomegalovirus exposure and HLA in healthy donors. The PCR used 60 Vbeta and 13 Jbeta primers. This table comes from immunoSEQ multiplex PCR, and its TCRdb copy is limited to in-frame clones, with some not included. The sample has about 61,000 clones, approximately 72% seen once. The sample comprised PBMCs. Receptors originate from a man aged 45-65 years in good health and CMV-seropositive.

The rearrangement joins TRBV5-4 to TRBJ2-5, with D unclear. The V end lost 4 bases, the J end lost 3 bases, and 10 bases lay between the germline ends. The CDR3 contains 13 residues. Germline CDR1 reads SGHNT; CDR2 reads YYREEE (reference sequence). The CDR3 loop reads CASSPRSEETQYF. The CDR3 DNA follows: TGTGCCAGCAGCCCCCGGTCGGAAGAGACCCAGTACTTC.

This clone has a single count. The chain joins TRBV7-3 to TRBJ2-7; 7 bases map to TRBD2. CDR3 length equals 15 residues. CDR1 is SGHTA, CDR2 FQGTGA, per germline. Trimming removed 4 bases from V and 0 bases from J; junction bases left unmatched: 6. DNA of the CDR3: TGTGCCAGCAGCTCAAATGGACTAGTCTCCTACGAGCAGTACTTC. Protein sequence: CASSSNGLVSYEQYF.

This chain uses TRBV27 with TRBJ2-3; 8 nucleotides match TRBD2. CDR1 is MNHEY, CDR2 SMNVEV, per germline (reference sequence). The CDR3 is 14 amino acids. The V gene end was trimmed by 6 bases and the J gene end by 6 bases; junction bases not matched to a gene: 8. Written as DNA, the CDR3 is TGTGCCAGCAGATCGGGGGGGAACGTCGATACGCAGTATTTT. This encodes CASRSGGNVDTQYF.

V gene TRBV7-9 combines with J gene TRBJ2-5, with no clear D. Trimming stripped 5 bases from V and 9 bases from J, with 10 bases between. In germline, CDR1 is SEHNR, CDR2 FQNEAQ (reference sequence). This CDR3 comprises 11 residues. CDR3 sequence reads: CASSTMSAQYF. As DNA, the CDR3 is TGTGCCAGCAGCACCATGTCGGCCCAGTACTTC.

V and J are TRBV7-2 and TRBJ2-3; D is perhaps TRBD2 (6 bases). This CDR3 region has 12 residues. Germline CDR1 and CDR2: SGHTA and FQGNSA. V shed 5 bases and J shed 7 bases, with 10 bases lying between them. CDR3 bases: TGTGCCAGCAGCCAGGCGGGGTATACGCAGTATTTT. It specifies CASSQAGYTQYF.

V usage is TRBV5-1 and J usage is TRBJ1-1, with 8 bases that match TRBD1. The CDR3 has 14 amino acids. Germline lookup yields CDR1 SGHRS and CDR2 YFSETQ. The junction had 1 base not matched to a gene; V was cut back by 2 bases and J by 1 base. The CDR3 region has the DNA TGCGCCAGCAGCTTACAGGGGGGGAACACTGAAGCTTTCTTT. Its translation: CASSLQGGNTEAFF.